This T cell receptor beta chain is from a study of radiotherapy plus CTLA-4 blockade in lung cancer. Study as a whole: Patients showed objective responses in approximately 17% of cases and disease control in roughly 31%.

Focal radiation plus CTLA-4 blockade with ipilimumab was given to patients with chemo-refractory metastatic non-small-cell lung cancer. Study-level points and caveats: Reports identified early blood T cell clone dynamics, with interferon-beta, as the best response predictor. Blood saw expansion of tumor-derived TCR clones after radiotherapy plus ipilimumab.

TCRdb's copy holds only in-frame clones and misses some; the assay was immunoSEQ multiplex PCR. The profile shows about 73,000 clones, around 87% of them singletons. On this clone: Its antigen is not known.

The CDR3 is 12 residues long. The germline gives CDR1 SGDLS, CDR2 YYNGEE. V was trimmed by 0 bases and J by 6 bases, leaving 7 bases between them. The starting material was peripheral blood, obtained from a patient treated with radiotherapy plus ipilimumab. The J gene is TRBJ2-7, the V gene TRBV9; D not certain. This receptor was identified in a human donor with non-small cell lung cancer that progressed on radiotherapy plus ipilimumab. CDR3 DNA: TGTGCCAGCAGCGTAGGTACCGGCGAGCAGTACTTC. This translates into CASSVGTGEQYF.